This is a list of T cell receptor beta chains from one sample in a study of blood T cell repertoires in COVID-19. The assay was immunoSEQ multiplex PCR, and TCRdb's table has in-frame clones only and misses some. The sample has about 46,000 clones, about 90% seen once. Sequenced material: peripheral blood. These receptors all stem from a human donor with active COVID-19. The donor label of this sample is uncertain. Each CDR3 is given without its conserved first and last residue.

V gene	J gene	CDR3 protein
TRBV6-5	TRBJ2-5	ASPPRDRTQETQY
TRBV2	TRBJ1-1	ASSVTGGGTEAF
TRBV1	TRBJ2-1	TSSQDRGEQF
TRBV2	TRBJ1-2	ASRNRDPGYT
TRBV19	TRBJ1-1	ASSISGGGTEAF
TRBV30	TRBJ2-1	AWSKGALNEQF
TRBV7-2	TRBJ2-7	ASSPSHRVEQY
TRBV6-5	TRBJ2-2	AVRPGTGGRGELF
TRBV7-9	TRBJ1-4	ASSHRQGNEKLF
TRBV7-3	TRBJ2-7	ASSLNLPGEQY
TRBV18	TRBJ1-2	ASSPRAETGYGYT
TRBV2	TRBJ1-2	ASSTGTGAKNGYT
TRBV20-1	TRBJ2-3	SASGTSGSIDTQY
TRBV5-6	TRBJ2-1	ASTTGVEQF
TRBV3-1/TRBV3-2	TRBJ1-2	ASSQESIRGGGYT
TRBV7-2	TRBJ2-2	ASSFGGPGELF
TRBV27	TRBJ2-1	ASSLGGRGYNEQF
TRBV2	TRBJ2-1	ASTKMDGRLSNEQF
TRBV29-1	TRBJ1-1	SETKAGGTEAF
TRBV7-9	TRBJ2-2	ASSLRSERIASNTGELF
TRBV7-2	TRBJ1-2	ASSPGTGVGDGYT
TRBV25-1	TRBJ1-2	ASSPQGALYGYT
TRBV11-2	TRBJ2-7	ASSLPDKGGYEQY
TRBV5-1	TRBJ1-2	ASSLRTGPNGYT
TRBV7-3	TRBJ2-3	ASSFQGGDTQY
TRBV5-4	TRBJ2-5	ASSLGLAGRVGETQY
TRBV11-2	TRBJ2-2	ASSSRRAGVDTGELF
TRBV5-1	TRBJ1-2	ASRVPGQGQGGGYT
TRBV9	TRBJ2-7	ASTSRQVLTYEQY
TRBV5-1	TRBJ1-5	ASSKEMDQPQH
TRBV9	TRBJ1-6	ASSVAGQFYSPLH
TRBV12-3/TRBV12-4	TRBJ1-1	ASGSPRGTEAF
TRBV11-2	TRBJ2-5	ASSLGLAGPRETQY
TRBV5-4	TRBJ1-2	ASSFRGPNYGYT
TRBV6-2/TRBV6-3	TRBJ2-7	ASSHLAAPGSYEQY
TRBV7-2	TRBJ1-1	ASSLQGGYTEAF
TRBV5-4	TRBJ2-3	ASSLSRSGGVYTQY
TRBV7-8	TRBJ1-3	ASSLVVRGSGNTIY
TRBV6-5	TRBJ2-1	ASSRYNEQF